A selection of T cell receptor beta chains follows, all from one sample in a study of regulatory T cells in long-lasting Graves disease. TCRdb fed the multiplex PCR reads into MiXCR, producing one record per CDR3 protein. Here the sample spans under 700,000 distinct CDR3 sequences, around 15% being singletons. Another study also made use of these data, one on T cells in Graves' hyperthyroidism and ophthalmopathy.

This sample comprised peripheral blood mononuclear cells (PBMCs), obtained at new diagnosis, from a patient treated with antithyroid drugs. These receptors all stem from a woman aged 40 to 65 with Graves disease. Both conserved end residues are part of each CDR3. A D gene is named only where the DNA matches it firmly. The size field is filled for only some rows; it gives once, few, many or a size class.

TRBV7-9	13	TRBJ2-1	many	-	CASSPSWGNEQFF	TGTGCCAGCAGCCCCTCCTGGGGTAATGAGCAGTTCTTC
TRBV5-1	14	TRBJ2-2	few	-	CATHKDTNTGELFF	TGCGCCACCCACAAGGACACTAACACCGGGGAGCTGTTTTTT
TRBV6-5	14	TRBJ1-5	many	-	CASSYEAGRQPQHF	TGTGCCAGCAGTTACGAGGCTGGCAGACAGCCCCAGCATTTT
TRBV2	12	TRBJ1-2	-	-	CASSTRNYGYTF	TGTGCCAGCAGTACAAGGAATTATGGCTACACCTTC
TRBV12-3/TRBV12-4	13	TRBJ2-2	few	-	CASSHSWTGELFF	TGTGCCAGCAGTCACAGTTGGACCGGGGAGCTGTTTTTT
TRBV12-3/TRBV12-4	14	TRBJ1-2	few	-	CASSFTAGDYGYTF	TGTGCCAGCAGTTTTACGGCAGGGGACTATGGCTACACCTTC
TRBV6-1	14	TRBJ2-3	many	-	CASSEGRGTDTQYF	TGTGCCAGCAGTGAAGGGAGAGGTACAGATACGCAGTATTTT
TRBV6-1	19	TRBJ2-6	-	-	CASSPHAGQTFSGANVLTF	TGTGCCAGCAGTCCTCACGCGGGACAAACGTTCTCTGGGGCCAACGTCCTGACTTTC
TRBV28	13	TRBJ1-2	-	-	CASTDGQGWGYTF	TGTGCCAGCACTGACGGCCAGGGGTGGGGCTACACCTTC
TRBV3-1	13	TRBJ2-7	few	-	CASSQFGLDEQYF	TGTGCCAGCAGCCAATTCGGTCTCGATGAGCAGTACTTC
TRBV7-2	15	TRBJ1-5	few	-	CASSPGPGMTGPQHF	TGTGCCAGCAGCCCAGGTCCGGGAATGACCGGGCCCCAGCATTTT
TRBV3-1	15	TRBJ1-3	many	-	CASSQGTLSGNTIYF	TGTGCCAGCAGCCAAGGTACCCTCTCTGGAAACACCATATATTTT
TRBV9	14	TRBJ1-4	few	-	CASSVDGVAEKLFF	TGTGCCAGCAGCGTAGATGGGGTGGCTGAAAAACTGTTTTTT
TRBV4-1	12	TRBJ1-1	-	-	CASSQGAGFAFF	TGCGCCAGCAGCCAAGGAGCAGGGTTTGCTTTCTTT
TRBV28	12	TRBJ2-3	many	-	CASSIETDTQYF	TGTGCCAGCAGTATTGAAACAGATACGCAGTATTTT
TRBV28	14	TRBJ2-7	many	-	CASRFWGGGGEQYF	TGTGCCAGCCGGTTTTGGGGCGGTGGGGGAGAGCAGTACTTC
TRBV7-9	16	TRBJ2-1	-	TRBD2	CASSVAPAGEYDEQFF	TGTGCCAGCAGCGTAGCTCCAGCGGGGGAGTATGATGAGCAGTTCTTC
TRBV9	14	TRBJ2-2	-	-	CASSVGLGTGELFF	TGTGCCAGCAGCGTAGGGTTGGGCACCGGGGAGCTGTTTTTT
TRBV20-1	14	TRBJ1-5	many	-	CSAVENRSEEPQHF	TGCAGTGCTGTTGAGAACAGAAGCGAAGAGCCCCAGCATTTT
TRBV4-1	17	TRBJ1-2	-	TRBD1	CASSQDRWQGADYGYTF	TGCGCCAGCAGCCAAGATCGGTGGCAGGGGGCGGATTATGGCTACACCTTC
TRBV2	12	TRBJ1-2	many	TRBD1	CASTQGGHGYTF	TGTGCCAGCACTCAGGGGGGCCATGGCTACACCTTC
TRBV9	15	TRBJ1-2	-	TRBD1	CASSPSTGQGDGYTF	TGTGCCAGCAGCCCCTCGACGGGACAGGGGGATGGCTACACCTTC
TRBV2	15	TRBJ2-3	many	-	CASSDEGTSTDTQYF	TGTGCCAGCAGTGACGAAGGGACTAGCACAGATACGCAGTATTTT
TRBV2	13	TRBJ1-6	many	-	CAGHLGSNSPLHF	TGTGCCGGTCACTTAGGGAGCAATTCACCCCTCCACTTT
TRBV12-5	14	TRBJ2-3	few	-	CASVSRDRGDTQYF	TGTGCTAGTGTGTCCCGGGACCGAGGGGATACGCAGTATTTT
TRBV9	17	TRBJ2-1	-	-	CASSVDREPIGYNEQFF	TGTGCCAGCAGCGTAGATAGGGAACCAATTGGCTACAATGAGCAGTTCTTC
TRBV7-9	14	TRBJ2-3	many	TRBD2	CASTSSGARDTQYF	TGTGCCAGCACTTCAAGCGGGGCTAGAGATACGCAGTATTTT
TRBV27	15	TRBJ2-2	few	TRBD1	CASSLGTGATGELFF	TGTGCCAGCAGTTTGGGGACAGGAGCCACCGGGGAGCTGTTTTTT
TRBV7-9	17	TRBJ2-5	many	-	CASSYFLGSLYQETQYF	TGTGCCAGCAGCTATTTCCTTGGCAGTCTGTACCAAGAGACCCAGTACTTC
TRBV18	14	TRBJ2-2	many	-	CASSPQGNTGELFF	TGTGCCAGCAGCCCGCAGGGGAACACCGGGGAGCTGTTTTTT
TRBV6-1	16	TRBJ1-5	many	-	CASSEWTALADQPQHF	TGTGCCAGCAGTGAGTGGACTGCCCTAGCGGATCAGCCCCAGCATTTT
TRBV27	18	TRBJ2-7	-	-	CASSSPSWGGAGFGEQYF	TGTGCCAGCAGTTCACCCTCTTGGGGGGGGGCCGGGTTCGGCGAGCAGTACTTC
TRBV12-3/TRBV12-4	17	TRBJ2-2	many	-	CASSLVPGRPNTGELFF	TGTGCCAGCAGTTTAGTACCGGGACGGCCAAACACCGGGGAGCTGTTTTTT
TRBV28	12	TRBJ1-5	few	-	CASKGLDRSQHF	TGTGCCAGCAAGGGCCTCGATAGGTCCCAGCATTTT
TRBV20-1	15	TRBJ1-1	many	-	CSGTIQGRLNTEAFF	TGCAGTGGCACTATACAGGGACGGTTGAACACTGAAGCTTTCTTT
TRBV28	14	TRBJ1-2	-	-	CASSLRGEDYGYTF	TGTGCCAGCAGTTTAAGGGGAGAGGACTATGGCTACACCTTC
TRBV2	15	TRBJ1-1	-	TRBD1	CASSQTGGSNTEAFF	TGTGCCAGCAGTCAGACAGGGGGATCGAACACTGAAGCTTTCTTT
TRBV12-3/TRBV12-4	11	TRBJ2-5	-	-	CARTLRETQYF	TGTGCCAGGACTTTAAGAGAGACCCAGTACTTC
TRBV5-1	15	TRBJ1-1	many	TRBD1	CASSLDGQGMTEAFF	TGCGCCAGCAGCTTGGATGGACAGGGCATGACTGAAGCTTTCTTT
TRBV6-1	15	TRBJ2-5	-	TRBD2	CASSPLAGGLETQYF	TGTGCCAGCAGTCCCCTAGCGGGGGGGTTGGAGACCCAGTACTTC
TRBV12-3/TRBV12-4	14	TRBJ1-5	few	-	CASSLVSRGQPQHF	TGTGCCAGCAGTTTGGTCTCAAGGGGTCAGCCCCAGCATTTT
TRBV6-2/TRBV6-3	15	TRBJ1-6	-	-	CASSEIVVGNSPLHF	TGTGCCAGCAGTGAAATCGTTGTTGGTAATTCACCCCTCCACTTT
TRBV2	16	TRBJ1-4	-	-	CASSEVGARSNEKLFF	TGTGCCAGCAGTGAAGTGGGGGCGCGGTCTAATGAAAAACTGTTTTTT
TRBV12-3/TRBV12-4	15	TRBJ1-5	-	-	CASSPGGTTNQPQHF	TGTGCCAGCAGTCCTGGCGGGACAACCAATCAGCCCCAGCATTTT
TRBV11-2	17	TRBJ1-6	many	TRBD1	CASSGRVYRGSPSPLHF	TGTGCCAGCAGCGGGCGGGTTTACAGGGGGTCCCCTTCACCCCTCCACTTT
TRBV28	17	TRBJ2-1	many	TRBD2	CASSFGGSGGIYNEQFF	TGTGCCAGCAGTTTTGGAGGTAGCGGGGGAATATACAATGAGCAGTTCTTC
TRBV29-1	12	TRBJ1-2	few	-	CSALRDSRGYTF	TGCAGCGCCCTCCGTGACAGTCGTGGCTACACCTTC
TRBV29-1	13	TRBJ1-2	-	-	CSVEGGNYYGYTF	TGCAGCGTTGAAGGGGGAAACTACTATGGCTACACCTTC
TRBV7-9	14	TRBJ2-2	-	-	CASSFTSWTGELFF	TGTGCCAGCAGCTTCACTAGCTGGACCGGGGAGCTGTTTTTT
TRBV3-1	13	TRBJ1-2	many	-	CASSQVSSAGYTF	TGTGCCAGCAGCCAAGTATCCTCGGCGGGCTACACCTTC
TRBV29-1	11	TRBJ1-2	many	TRBD1	CSVLGTGTYTF	TGCAGCGTATTGGGGACAGGGACCTACACCTTC
TRBV15	13	TRBJ2-3	-	TRBD2	CATRGGGTDTQYF	TGTGCCACCCGGGGGGGTGGCACAGATACGCAGTATTTT